This T cell receptor (beta chain) was sequenced in a study of early T cells in non-severe SARS-CoV-2 infection. Overall study context: The authors sequenced bulk RNA from unsorted whole blood, leaving chains unpaired. Study observations and caveats: Private and CD4 specificities were missed by VDJdb matching, skewed to anti-spike CD8.

Individual cDNA molecules received unique molecular identifiers during library preparation. Via MiXCR, TCRdb re-called the 5' RACE reads, giving one row per CDR3 protein. The sample includes around 44,000 distinct CDR3 sequences, under 7.5% of them seen just once. Germline loops: CDR1 SGHVS, CDR2 FNYEAQ. V trimming: 2 bases; J trimming: 2 bases; junction bases outside the gene matches: 3. The CDR3 loop spans 15 amino acids. This clonotype was observed a few times. The antigen is undetermined. The chain carries TRBV7-6 and TRBJ2-3; 8 bases fit TRBD2. The sequencing used whole blood, collected at baseline. The sequence was obtained from an adult who was a healthcare worker with PCR-confirmed SARS-CoV-2 infection or an uninfected control (not recorded which). CDR3 DNA sequence: TGTGCCAGCAGCTTAAGTAGCGGGACCACAGATACGCAGTATTTT. Translation: CASSLSSGTTDTQYF.